Below, one TCR beta chain is given with its context. Its antigen is undetermined. This sample was taken from a study of blood T cells in healthy people across ages. Across the study: Roughly one uniquely barcoded beta molecule per two T cells was captured. Overall study findings and caveats: The study regarded diversity estimates from one million T cells as underestimates. Older age went with lower TCR beta diversity per million T cells, in a roughly linear way.

Next came a second PCR, run for about 6 to 12 cycles, which used a sample-barcoded 5' primer along with a J-beta primer mix. Via MiXCR, TCRdb re-called the 5' RACE reads, giving one row per CDR3 protein. The sample lists about 570,000 distinct CDR3 sequences, 27% occurring once. The CDR3 contains 15 residues. Germline loops: CDR1 MNHNS, CDR2 SASEGT. Each donor gave roughly 9.2 milliliters of peripheral blood. The material sequenced was blood. The TCR was taken from a woman aged 70-85 years in good health. V gene TRBV6-1 combines with J gene TRBJ2-5; either TRBD1 or TRBD2 may fit D (6 bases each). Near its end, the DNA agrees better with TRBJ2-7, so the J call may be wrong. The DNA for the CDR3 is TGTGCCAGCAGGTCACGTGGGGGGCTATTCTACGAGCAGTACTTC. It codes for CASRSRGGLFYEQYF.